The present T cell receptor beta chain was sequenced within a study of radiotherapy plus CTLA-4 blockade in lung cancer. General observations from the study: Dynamics of early blood T cell clones, together with interferon-beta, were reportedly the best predictors of response.

The table came from immunoSEQ multiplex PCR; TCRdb's copy has only in-frame clones and leaves some out. The sample comprises about 29,000 clones, approximately 75% of which are singletons, and 20% to 25% rests with the top ten. The germline V gene encodes CDR1 SGHNT and CDR2 YENEEA. The CDR3 loop spans 17 amino acids. Trimming at V came to 1 base and at J to 0 bases, leaving 7 bases not matched to a gene. In regard to this clone: Its target is unknown.

Sequenced material: peripheral blood, taken from a patient treated with radiotherapy plus ipilimumab. The rearrangement joins TRBV11-3 to TRBJ2-3; 7 bases match TRBD2. This TCR came from a human donor with non-small cell lung cancer that progressed on radiotherapy plus ipilimumab. CDR3 amino acids: CASSLALGGGSTDTQYF. The CDR3 bases are TGTGCCAGCAGCTTAGCCCTCGGGGGAGGGAGCACAGATACGCAGTATTTT.